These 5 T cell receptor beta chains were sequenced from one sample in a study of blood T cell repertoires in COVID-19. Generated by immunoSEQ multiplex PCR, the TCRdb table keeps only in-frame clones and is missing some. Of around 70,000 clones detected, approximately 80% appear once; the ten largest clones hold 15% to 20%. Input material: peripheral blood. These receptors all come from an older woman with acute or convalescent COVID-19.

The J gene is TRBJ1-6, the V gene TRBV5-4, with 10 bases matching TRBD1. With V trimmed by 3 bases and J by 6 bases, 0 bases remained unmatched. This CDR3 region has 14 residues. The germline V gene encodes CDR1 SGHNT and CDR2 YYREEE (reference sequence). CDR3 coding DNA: TGTGCCAGCAGCTGGACAGGGGGTAATTCACCCCTCCACTTT. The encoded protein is CASSWTGGNSPLHF.

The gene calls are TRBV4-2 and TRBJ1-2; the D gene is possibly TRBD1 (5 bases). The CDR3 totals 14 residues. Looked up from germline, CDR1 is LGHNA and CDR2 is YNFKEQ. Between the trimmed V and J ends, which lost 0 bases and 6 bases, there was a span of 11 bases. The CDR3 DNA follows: TGTGCCAGCAGCCAAGATCTAGGCAGGGATGGCTACACCTTC. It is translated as CASSQDLGRDGYTF.

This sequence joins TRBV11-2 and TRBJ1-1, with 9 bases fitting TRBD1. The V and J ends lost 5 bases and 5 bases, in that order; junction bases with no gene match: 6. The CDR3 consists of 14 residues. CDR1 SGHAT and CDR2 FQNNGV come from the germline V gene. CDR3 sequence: CASSPQGAYTEAFF. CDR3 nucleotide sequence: TGTGCCAGCAGCCCACAGGGGGCTTATACTGAAGCTTTCTTT.

The CDR3 sequence is CAWSYRVFSGNTIYF. CDR3 DNA: TGTGCCTGGAGTTACAGGGTTTTCTCTGGAAACACCATATATTTT. The chain links TRBV30 to TRBJ1-3, with D perhaps matching TRBD1 (6 bases). CDR1 and CDR2 from the germline V gene are GTSNPN and SVGIG (reference sequence). Trimming cost V 2 bases and J 0 bases, with 11 bases left between them. This CDR3 has 15 residues.

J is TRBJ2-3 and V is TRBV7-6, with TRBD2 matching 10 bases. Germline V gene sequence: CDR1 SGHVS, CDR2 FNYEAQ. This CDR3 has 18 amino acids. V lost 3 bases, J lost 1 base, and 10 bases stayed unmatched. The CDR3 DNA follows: TGTGCCAGCAGCTTCCTACTTAGCGGGGGGACCGGCACAGATACGCAGTATTTT. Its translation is CASSFLLSGGTGTDTQYF.